The 29 T cell receptor beta chains reported below all come from one sample, sequenced in a study of vaccination and CD4 T cells after COVID-19. Treatment indicated: roughly ten-day PBMC culture with coronavirus spike peptide pools or control peptides (ViraFEST assay). During the years 2011-2018, before the COVID-19 pandemic, the unexposed donor's CD4+ T cells were collected. Sequencing of DNA taken from cultured CD4+ T cells relied on the Oncomine TCR Beta short-read assay. Someone extracted genomic DNA from cultured CD4+ T cells. TCRdb processed the PCR reads anew with MiXCR; each CDR3 protein has one entry. This sample has 9,000 to 10,000 distinct CDR3 sequences; roughly 33% occur once, and the top ten carry approximately 22%. No antigen has been identified for these receptors. What was sequenced was CD4+ T cells from blood, cultured in vitro. These TCRs come from a human donor in good health.

This chain links TRBV4-3 with TRBJ2-5; TRBD1 matches at 9 bases. The CDR3 is 15 amino acids. Germline CDR1 LGHNA, CDR2 YSLEER. V was clipped by 0 bases and J by 5 bases; unmatched bases: 4. CDR3 in amino acids: CASSQDTGGGETQYF. For the CDR3, the DNA is TGCGCCAGCAGCCAAGATACAGGGGGCGGCGAGACCCAGTACTTC.

This clonotype showed up just a few times. The chain is built from TRBV7-2 and TRBJ2-5, with 7 bases that match TRBD2. The germline gives CDR1 SGHTA, CDR2 FQGNSA. Trimming at V came to 1 base and at J to 2 bases, leaving 10 bases not matched to a gene. This CDR3 is 17 amino acids long. The CDR3 reads CASSLVGTGGGQETQYF. The CDR3 nucleotides read TGTGCCAGCAGCTTAGTCGGAACGGGAGGAGGGCAAGAGACCCAGTACTTC. The full variable domain, in which reference TRBV7-2 and TRBJ2-5 provide the parts outside the CDR3, is GAGVSQSPSNKVTEKGKDVELRCDPISGHTALYWYRQSLGQGLEFLIYFQGNSAPDKSGLPSDRFSAERTGGSVSTLTIQRTQQEDSAVYLCASSLVGTGGGQETQYFGPGTRLLVL.

V gene TRBV6-5 combines with J gene TRBJ1-5; the match to TRBD1 covers 8 bases. The CDR3 totals 14 residues. V lost 2 bases, J lost 6 bases, and 3 bases stayed unmatched. Germline V CDR1 and CDR2: MNHEY, SVGAGI. The CDR3, as DNA: TGTGCCAGCAGTTACGGACAGGGCGGTCAGCCCCAGCATTTT. It yields the protein CASSYGQGGQPQHF.

The chain recombines TRBV20-1 with TRBJ2-7, with D possibly TRBD2 on 5 matching bases. V was cut by 6 bases and J by 2 bases, with 14 bases left in between. The CDR3 totals 13 residues. CDR1 and CDR2 from the germline V gene are DFQATT and SNEGSKA (reference sequence). The CDR3 sequence: CSAGGQAPYEQYF. CDR3 bases: TGCAGTGCCGGAGGCCAGGCCCCCTACGAGCAGTACTTC.

V usage is TRBV2 and J usage is TRBJ2-3, with TRBD2 matching 11 bases. The V and J ends lost 6 bases and 4 bases, in that order; junction bases with no gene match: 3. This CDR3 region has 14 residues. Germline V gene sequence: CDR1 SNHLY, CDR2 FYNNEI. DNA for the CDR3: TGTGCCAGCAGACTAGCGGGAGCCTCAGATACGCAGTATTTT. It codes for CASRLAGASDTQYF.

This chain connects TRBV9 to TRBJ1-2; no firm D call. V was pared by 3 bases and J by 1 base, with 13 bases between. The CDR3 runs to 15 residues. CDR1 and CDR2 from the germline V gene are SGDLS and YYNGEE. The chain's CDR3 is CASSASWGVNYGYTF. The CDR3 DNA reads as TGTGCCAGCAGCGCCAGTTGGGGAGTTAACTATGGCTACACCTTC.

This clonotype has just a few counts. The rearrangement joins TRBV19 to TRBJ2-7; 7 bases are shared with TRBD1. The trim removed 2 bases at V and 4 bases at J, leaving 5 bases unmatched. Germline V gene sequence: CDR1 LNHDA, CDR2 SQIVND (reference sequence). The length of the CDR3 is 14 residues. The CDR3 is CASSIPGQYYEQYF. The CDR3 nucleotides read TGTGCCAGTAGTATACCGGGACAGTATTACGAGCAGTACTTC.

This clonotype was observed a handful of times. This chain links TRBV6-5 with TRBJ2-1; D unclear. V lost 2 bases, J lost 9 bases, and 11 bases lay in between. Germline V gene data show CDR1 as MNHEY and CDR2 as SVGAGI. CDR3 length: 13 amino acids. This chain's CDR3 is CASSYLSRGEQFF. The DNA for the CDR3 is TGTGCCAGCAGTTACCTTTCCAGAGGTGAGCAGTTCTTC.

The rearrangement uses TRBV7-2 and TRBJ2-7; D is possibly TRBD1 or TRBD2 (6 bases each). The CDR3 extends over 16 amino acids. Germline loops: CDR1 SGHTA, CDR2 FQGNSA. The V end was cut by 4 bases, the J end by 7 bases, with 23 bases between. The CDR3 DNA sequence: TGTGCCAGCAGCTCCTATTCCGGGACCTCGGGGGCGGAGCAGTACTTC. Translating it yields CASSSYSGTSGAEQYF.

This clonotype occurred a few times. The chain employs TRBV7-9 and TRBJ2-7, with D perhaps given as TRBD1 or TRBD2 (5 bases each). This CDR3 is built from 14 residues. Trimming removed 1 base at V and 3 bases at J, with 10 bases between. The germline gives CDR1 SEHNR, CDR2 FQNEAQ (reference sequence). The CDR3 region has the DNA TGTGCCAGCAGCTTAGACGGGGCGATCTACGAGCAGTACTTC. Translating it yields CASSLDGAIYEQYF.

The chain uses TRBV6-2 or TRBV6-3 and TRBJ2-2, with 8 nucleotides matching TRBD1. This CDR3 is 14 amino acids long. CDR1 and CDR2 from the germline V gene are MNHEY and SVGEGT. Germline trimming cut 7 bases from V and 5 bases from J; bases unmatched to any gene: 6. CDR3 region: CASKGTGPTGELFF. CDR3 nucleotides: TGTGCCAGCAAGGGGACAGGACCTACCGGGGAGCTGTTTTTT.

The chain is built from TRBV7-3 and TRBJ2-3; D not certain. CDR1 and CDR2 (germline): SGHTA, FQGTGA. The CDR3 is made up of 12 amino acids. The V end lost 8 bases, the J end lost 1 base, and 7 bases lay between the germline ends. The CDR3 bases are TGTGCCAGCCTCCGGGGCACAGATACGCAGTATTTT. This encodes CASLRGTDTQYF.

This chain uses TRBV30 with TRBJ2-7, with TRBD2 as a possible D gene (6 bases). V lost 1 base to trimming and J lost 12 bases, with 10 bases between them. Germline CDR1 reads GTSNPN; CDR2 reads SVGIG (reference sequence). This CDR3 comprises 10 residues. CDR3 in amino acids: CAWSAGSMYF. The CDR3, as DNA: TGTGCCTGGAGTGCCGGGAGCATGTACTTC.

V gene TRBV2 combines with J gene TRBJ2-7; the match to TRBD1 covers 7 bases. Germline CDR1 and CDR2: SNHLY and FYNNEI. This CDR3 is 12 amino acids long. Trimming at V came to 6 bases and at J to 3 bases, leaving 2 bases not matched to a gene. CDR3 sequence reads: CASRDRSYEQYF. The CDR3 DNA is TGTGCCAGCAGGGACAGGAGCTACGAGCAGTACTTC.

The rearrangement uses TRBV5-5 and TRBJ1-2; D ambiguous. The V gene lost 1 base and the J gene lost 2 bases, with 6 bases spanning the gap. The CDR3 extends over 13 amino acids. Germline lookup yields CDR1 SGHKS and CDR2 YYEKEE (reference sequence). This CDR3 reads CASSLLGNYGYTF. In nucleotides, the CDR3 is TGTGCCAGCAGCTTGCTGGGGAACTATGGCTACACCTTC.

This clonotype was observed a few times. This sequence joins TRBV27 and TRBJ1-2; 8 bases are shared with TRBD1. The length of the CDR3 is 20 residues. CDR1 and CDR2 from the germline V gene are MNHEY and SMNVEV (reference sequence). Trimming took 6 bases from V and 0 from J; bases not matched to a gene: 21. CDR3 loop: CASSSEFNRQGNQANYGYTF. CDR3 bases: TGTGCCAGCAGCTCTGAGTTTAATAGACAGGGGAACCAAGCTAACTATGGCTACACCTTC.

The table lists this clonotype with a few counts. The chain links TRBV7-2 to TRBJ1-1, with D unclear. CDR3 size: 14 residues. From germline, CDR1 is SGHTA and CDR2 FQGNSA. The V end was cut by 2 bases, the J end by 1 base, with 8 bases between. For the CDR3, the DNA is TGTGCCAGCAGCTTACTTCTCCCGAACACTGAAGCTTTCTTT. It translates to CASSLLLPNTEAFF.

The chain carries TRBV11-3 and TRBJ2-7; a weak D match, TRBD1 (8 bases). V was shortened by 7 bases and J by 6 bases, with 34 bases between the two germline ends. The CDR3 has 19 residues. Germline V gene lookup returns CDR1 SGHNT and CDR2 YENEEA. The CDR3, as DNA: TGTGCCAGCATAAATCAGGGGGGGACAGGAACCGTAGTTAAGTCCGAGCAGTACTTC. Residues: CASINQGGTGTVVKSEQYF.

This clonotype showed up just a few times. The chain carries TRBV2 and TRBJ1-2; tentatively, D is TRBD1 (6 bases). This CDR3 has 14 residues. V lost 2 bases to trimming and J lost 5 bases, with 12 bases between them. Germline V gene sequence: CDR1 SNHLY, CDR2 FYNNEI. The CDR3 DNA follows: TGTGCCAGCAGTGAATCAACTCAGGGGTATGGCTACACCTTC. It encodes CASSESTQGYGYTF.

The sample holds a few counts of this clonotype. The chain carries TRBV6-2 or TRBV6-3 and TRBJ2-7; D is unresolved. V gave up 3 bases and J gave up 0 bases, with 6 bases separating them. Germline loops: CDR1 MNHEY, CDR2 SVGEGT. The CDR3 runs 13 residues. In DNA, the CDR3 is TGTGCCAGCAGTTATAAAGCCTCCTACGAGCAGTACTTC. As protein: CASSYKASYEQYF.

This chain joins TRBV6-2 or TRBV6-3 and TRBJ2-7; 12 positions agree with TRBD2. Germline V gene data show CDR1 as MNHEY and CDR2 as SVGEGT. V was clipped by 6 bases and J by 4 bases; unmatched bases: 7. CDR3 length: 15 amino acids. CDR3 coding DNA: TGTGCCAGCAGCCCCGGGACTAGCGGGTTTTACGAGCAGTACTTC. Protein product: CASSPGTSGFYEQYF.

Notes on this clonotype: The junction departs from germline at one end; a sequencing error may be responsible. V usage is TRBV5-6 and J usage is TRBJ2-6, with 7 bases identical to TRBD1. CDR1 is SGHDT, CDR2 YYEEEE, per germline. The CDR3 has 18 residues. In DNA, the CDR3 is TGTGCCAGCAGCTTGGGGGACAGTCCAGGCTCTTGGGCCAACGTCCTGACTTTC. Translated: CASSLGDSPGSWANVLTF.

The chain links TRBV20-1 to TRBJ1-2; D is ambiguous. CDR1 and CDR2 from the germline V gene are DFQATT and SNEGSKA (reference sequence). V was pared by 3 bases and J by 3 bases, with 11 bases between. The CDR3 sequence is 13 residues long. The CDR3 reads CSARGTVDYGYTF. The CDR3 DNA sequence: TGCAGTGCTAGGGGCACAGTGGACTATGGCTACACCTTC.

This clonotype was seen a few times. The CDR3 coding sequence is TGTGCCAGCAGCGGACAGGGGAAGGGAGAGACCCAGTACTTC. It specifies CASSGQGKGETQYF. The chain couples TRBV7-9 to TRBJ2-5; 9 bases are shared with TRBD1. V was pared by 5 bases and J by 4 bases, with 5 bases of the junction left unmatched. In germline, CDR1 is SEHNR, CDR2 FQNEAQ (reference sequence). This CDR3 contains 14 residues. Complete variable domain (other parts from reference TRBV7-9 and TRBJ2-5): DTGVSQNPRHKITKRGQNVTFRCDPISEHNRLYWYRQTLGQGPEFLTYFQNEAQLEKSRLLSDRFSAERPKGSFSTLEIQRTEQGDSAMYLCASSGQGKGETQYFGPGTRLLVL.

The rearrangement links TRBV28 to TRBJ1-1, with D perhaps matching TRBD1 (5 bases). Germline V lookup: CDR1 MDHEN, CDR2 SYDVKM. Trimming removed 4 bases at V and 5 bases at J, with 20 bases between. There are 16 residues in the CDR3. This CDR3 is CASSSVGTRIRTEAFF. The DNA for the CDR3 is TGTGCCAGCAGTTCCGTCGGGACTCGAATTAGGACTGAAGCTTTCTTT.

The V gene is TRBV7-6, the J gene TRBJ2-3; TRBD2 matches 14 bases. The CDR3 totals 24 residues. CDR1 and CDR2 (germline): SGHVS, FNYEAQ. Losses at the gene ends were 2 bases for V and 1 base for J; bases not matched to a gene: 23. This CDR3 reads CASSLRAGGFTGLAGDIGTDTQYF. The CDR3 bases are TGTGCCAGCAGCTTAAGGGCAGGGGGCTTCACGGGACTAGCGGGAGATATTGGCACAGATACGCAGTATTTT.

V and J are TRBV19 and TRBJ2-1, with 9 positions matching TRBD1. Germline V gene data show CDR1 as LNHDA and CDR2 as SQIVND (reference sequence). The CDR3 runs to 16 residues. Trimming cost V 0 bases and J 12 bases; bases outside gene matches: 12. The CDR3 spells CASSIDSRQGVNRQFF. DNA for the CDR3: TGTGCCAGTAGTATAGATTCCCGACAGGGGGTAAATAGGCAGTTCTTC.

In its sample, this clonotype was seen a few times. The V gene is TRBV2, the J gene TRBJ2-5, with a tentative D call TRBD2 (6 bases). The germline V gene encodes CDR1 SNHLY and CDR2 FYNNEI. The germline V and J ends were trimmed by 8 bases and 5 bases, with 15 bases remaining between them. This CDR3 is built from 13 residues. CDR3 coding DNA: TGTGCCAGCGGGGGACTCAGAGGGGAGACCCAGTACTTC. It codes for CASGGLRGETQYF.

The chain recombines TRBV27 with TRBJ2-7; perhaps TRBD1 as D (6 bases). This CDR3 has 14 amino acids. Trimming removed 1 base at V and 3 bases at J, with 10 bases between. The germline CDR1 and CDR2 sequences are MNHEY and SMNVEV (reference sequence). DNA of the CDR3: TGTGCCAGCAGTTTATTCGGACAGAACTACGAGCAGTACTTC. Residues: CASSLFGQNYEQYF.